This T cell receptor (beta chain) was sequenced during a study of T cells after yellow fever vaccination. TCRdb reanalysed the 5' RACE reads using MiXCR and keeps one entry per CDR3 protein. This sample has some 600,000 distinct CDR3 sequences, with approximately 13% found just once. Germline assignment: CDR1 SEHNR and CDR2 FQNEAQ (reference sequence). The CDR3 runs 13 residues. Trimming left V 7 bases short and J 3 bases short, with 12 bases between. The receptor comes from a man aged 30 to 39 who received the YFV17D yellow fever vaccine. The sample here was PBMCs, taken on the day of the yellow fever booster vaccination. The chain joins TRBV7-9 to TRBJ2-5; D uncertain. CDR3 in DNA: TGTGCCAGCACCCCCCTATCCGAAGAGACCCAGTACTTC. This encodes CASTPLSEETQYF.